This T cell receptor beta chain was identified during a study of beta chain features in type 1 diabetes. Study as a whole: Healthy donors and patients showed comparable age, gender and cell yields. Some 110 million sorted cells were examined across all samples. Notes on the study in general: Whether TCRB rearrangement is influenced by HLA type was left unresolved in this analysis.

CDR3 length: 15 residues. The J segment lost 4 bases and the V segment lost 1 base, leaving 4 bases of the junction unmatched. The germline CDR1 and CDR2 sequences are LNHNV and YYDKDF (reference sequence). Investigators reverse transcribed all isolated RNA, so they sequenced expressed TCRB transcripts. Sequenced by immunoSEQ multiplex PCR; TCRdb stores in-frame clones only, minus some. Of about 360,000 clones listed, about 12% are singletons. Purities over 98% were achieved in all sorted populations. Points on this clone: Its target is not known.

The gene calls are TRBV15 and TRBJ2-4; 7 nucleotides line up with TRBD1. The receptor was derived from a man aged 18-30 years in good health. Sequenced: naive CD4+ T cells from blood. CDR3 in amino acids: CATSRGDRAKNIQYF. The CDR3 DNA reads as TGTGCCACCAGCAGAGGTGACAGGGCGAAAAACATTCAGTACTTC.